The rows below give T cell receptor beta chains drawn from one sample of a study of blood T cell repertoires in COVID-19. The assay was immunoSEQ multiplex PCR, and TCRdb's table has in-frame clones only and misses some. The sample yields more than 200,000 clones, roughly 80% seen once. The sequenced sample consisted of peripheral blood. The receptors come from a man in his sixties with acute or convalescent COVID-19. The CDR3 runs from the conserved cysteine through the conserved F or W. Each record gives: J gene, D gene, clone size, V gene, CDR3 DNA, CDR3 protein. The D gene is left open where the match is weak. Some rows have no size entry. The others give once, few or many, or a class for an expanded clone.

J gene: TRBJ1-2; D gene: .; clone size: .; V gene: TRBV7-2; CDR3 DNA: TGTGCCAGCAGCTTGTTAAGGGGTGGTGGCTACACCTTC; CDR3 protein: CASSLLRGGGYTF
J gene: TRBJ1-2; D gene: .; clone size: .; V gene: TRBV29-1; CDR3 DNA: TGCAGCGCCTCGGGGTATGCGGGGGGCTCTAACTATGGCTACACCTTC; CDR3 protein: CSASGYAGGSNYGYTF
J gene: TRBJ2-5; D gene: TRBD1; clone size: .; V gene: TRBV28; CDR3 DNA: TGTGCCAGCAGTTCCCCCGGGACAGGGGCAGAGACCCAGTACTTC; CDR3 protein: CASSSPGTGAETQYF
J gene: TRBJ2-2; D gene: TRBD2; clone size: .; V gene: TRBV4-3; CDR3 DNA: TGCGCCAGCAGCTTGGGACTAGCGGGAGGGCCGGTCGGGGAGCTGTTTTTT; CDR3 protein: CASSLGLAGGPVGELFF
J gene: TRBJ2-5; D gene: TRBD2; clone size: once; V gene: TRBV29-1; CDR3 DNA: TGCAGCGTTGCCAGCGGGAAAGAGACCCAGTACTTC; CDR3 protein: CSVASGKETQYF
J gene: TRBJ1-6; D gene: TRBD1; clone size: .; V gene: TRBV30; CDR3 DNA: TGTGCCTGGAGTTCCGGGACAGGGCCTTCACCCCTCCACTTT; CDR3 protein: CAWSSGTGPSPLHF
J gene: TRBJ2-1; D gene: .; clone size: .; V gene: TRBV4-2; CDR3 DNA: TGTGCCAGCAGCCAAGAGTGGGCCCCCCCGTGGGAGCAGTTCTTC; CDR3 protein: CASSQEWAPPWEQFF
J gene: TRBJ1-2; D gene: TRBD1; clone size: .; V gene: TRBV6-2/TRBV6-3; CDR3 DNA: TGTGCCAGCAGTCGACAGGGGAGCTATGGCTACACCTTC; CDR3 protein: CASSRQGSYGYTF
J gene: TRBJ2-3; D gene: .; clone size: .; V gene: TRBV30; CDR3 DNA: TGTGCCTGGAGTGTTATGGATACGCAGTATTTT; CDR3 protein: CAWSVMDTQYF
J gene: TRBJ2-7; D gene: .; clone size: .; V gene: TRBV6-1; CDR3 DNA: TGTGCCAGCAGTGAGGAGGGCCTCTCCTACGAGCAGTACTTC; CDR3 protein: CASSEEGLSYEQYF
J gene: TRBJ1-5; D gene: .; clone size: once; V gene: TRBV9; CDR3 DNA: TGTGCCAGCAGCGTCGACAGGATATATAGCAATCAGCCCCAGCATTTT; CDR3 protein: CASSVDRIYSNQPQHF
J gene: TRBJ1-1; D gene: TRBD1; clone size: .; V gene: TRBV10-3; CDR3 DNA: TGTGCCATCAGGACAGGGCAGAACACTGAAGCTTTCTTT; CDR3 protein: CAIRTGQNTEAFF
J gene: TRBJ1-1; D gene: .; clone size: .; V gene: TRBV7-7; CDR3 DNA: TGTGCTAGCAGCAGCAGCGAGAACACTGAAGCTTTCTTT; CDR3 protein: CASSSSENTEAFF
J gene: TRBJ1-1; D gene: .; clone size: .; V gene: TRBV20-1; CDR3 DNA: TGCAGCGCGAGTCGGGCAGGGTTCACTGAAGCTTTCTTT; CDR3 protein: CSASRAGFTEAFF
J gene: TRBJ2-7; D gene: .; clone size: once; V gene: TRBV12-3/TRBV12-4; CDR3 DNA: TGTGCCAGCAGCTCTTGGGGCGCAGACGAGCAGTACTTC; CDR3 protein: CASSSWGADEQYF
J gene: TRBJ1-5; D gene: .; clone size: .; V gene: TRBV20-1; CDR3 DNA: TGCAGTGCTAGTGTCAACAGCGGATATCAGCCCCAGCATTTT; CDR3 protein: CSASVNSGYQPQHF
J gene: TRBJ1-1; D gene: .; clone size: .; V gene: TRBV6-2/TRBV6-3; CDR3 DNA: TGTGCCAGCAGTCCCCCGCTGGGAGGCAACACTGAAGCTTTCTTT; CDR3 protein: CASSPPLGGNTEAFF
J gene: TRBJ2-7; D gene: .; clone size: .; V gene: TRBV27; CDR3 DNA: TGTGCCAGCAGTTTCTATACCTACGAGCAGTACTTC; CDR3 protein: CASSFYTYEQYF
J gene: TRBJ2-1; D gene: .; clone size: .; V gene: TRBV6-1; CDR3 DNA: TGTGCCAGCAGTGAACTACGGGATGAGCAGTTCTTC; CDR3 protein: CASSELRDEQFF
J gene: TRBJ2-7; D gene: TRBD2; clone size: .; V gene: TRBV7-2; CDR3 DNA: TGTGCCAGCAGCTCGGGACTAGCGGGAGTTGAGCAGTACTTC; CDR3 protein: CASSSGLAGVEQYF
J gene: TRBJ2-7; D gene: TRBD1; clone size: .; V gene: TRBV5-8; CDR3 DNA: TGTGCCAGCAGAAGACAGGGGGTATTGTACGAGCAGTACTTC; CDR3 protein: CASRRQGVLYEQYF
J gene: TRBJ2-1; D gene: .; clone size: .; V gene: TRBV5-1; CDR3 DNA: TGCGCCAGCAGCGCGTCCTCCTACAATGAGCAGTTCTTC; CDR3 protein: CASSASSYNEQFF
J gene: TRBJ2-7; D gene: TRBD1; clone size: .; V gene: TRBV7-8; CDR3 DNA: TGTGCCAGCAGCTTAGTTCAGGGGGCCTACGAGCAGTACTTC; CDR3 protein: CASSLVQGAYEQYF
J gene: TRBJ2-1; D gene: TRBD2; clone size: .; V gene: TRBV6-5; CDR3 DNA: TGTGCCAGCAGTTACTTTGGGCGGGAGGGGGGTGAGCAGTTCTTC; CDR3 protein: CASSYFGREGGEQFF
J gene: TRBJ1-2; D gene: .; clone size: .; V gene: TRBV3-1/TRBV3-2; CDR3 DNA: TGTGCCAGCAGCCAAGAACCCGTGGAGGGGGGGGACTATGGCTACACCTTC; CDR3 protein: CASSQEPVEGGDYGYTF
J gene: TRBJ2-7; D gene: TRBD2; clone size: .; V gene: TRBV5-1; CDR3 DNA: TGCGCCAGCAGCTTAGGAGTCAGCGGGGGGGCTCACGAGCAGTACTTC; CDR3 protein: CASSLGVSGGAHEQYF
J gene: TRBJ1-1; D gene: .; clone size: .; V gene: TRBV28; CDR3 DNA: TGTGCCAGCAGTGCCCTAGACACTGAAGCTTTCTTT; CDR3 protein: CASSALDTEAFF
J gene: TRBJ1-2; D gene: .; clone size: .; V gene: TRBV3-1/TRBV3-2; CDR3 DNA: TGTGCCAGCAGCCGACGTGGACTGTATTATGGCTACACCTTC; CDR3 protein: CASSRRGLYYGYTF